A selection of T cell receptor beta chains follows, all from one sample in a study of blood T cells in healthy people across ages. TCRdb recomputed calls from the 5' RACE reads with MiXCR, one row per CDR3 protein. The table shows about 1.1 million distinct CDR3 sequences, with 35% to 45% occurring only once. Material for sequencing was blood. The receptor source for this set is a man between 18 and 29 years old in good health. Both conserved end residues are part of each CDR3. A D gene is named only where the DNA matches it firmly. Size is omitted from some rows. Given values are once, few, many or a class for expanded clones.

V	J	size	D	DNA	CDR3
TRBV5-1	TRBJ2-3	-	-	TGCGCCAGCAGCTTGCTGGTGGGACGAAACACAGATACGCAGTATTTT	CASSLLVGRNTDTQYF
TRBV4-2	TRBJ2-3	-	TRBD2	TGTGCCAGCAGCCAAGATCGGGAGGCTACGCAGTATTTT	CASSQDREATQYF
TRBV20-1	TRBJ1-5	-	-	TGCAGTGCTAGTACCAGGAGCTATAGCAATCAGCCCCAGCATTTT	CSASTRSYSNQPQHF
TRBV12-3/TRBV12-4	TRBJ2-3	many	-	TGTGCCAGCACCCCTGAGGGGGGGAGCACAGATACGCAGTATTTT	CASTPEGGSTDTQYF
TRBV7-2	TRBJ1-5	-	-	TGTGCCAGCAGCGCACGCGGGCGGAGTGGATATCAGCCCCAGCATTTT	CASSARGRSGYQPQHF
TRBV20-1	TRBJ2-5	-	TRBD2	TGCAGTGCTAGAGATCCGGGGCGGGGGGTCCCGGTAAAGGAGCAGTACTTC	CSARDPGRGVPVKEQYF
TRBV6-5	TRBJ2-1	-	-	TGTGCCAGCAGTAGGGGACCTCTAAATGAGCAGTTCTTC	CASSRGPLNEQFF
TRBV7-3	TRBJ1-1	-	-	TGTGCCAGCAGCTTATATAGGGAATCTGAAGCTTTCTTT	CASSLYRESEAFF
TRBV6-5	TRBJ2-3	-	TRBD2	TGTGCCAGCAGGACCTATCTAGCGGGGGGCACAGATACGCAGTATTTT	CASRTYLAGGTDTQYF
TRBV12-3/TRBV12-4	TRBJ2-7	-	-	TGTGCCAGCGGTGGGAACTACGAGCAGTACTTC	CASGGNYEQYF
TRBV28	TRBJ1-5	-	TRBD1	TGTGCCAGCAGCTTACCCGACAGGGACCCTGGAAGGCCCCAGCATTTT	CASSLPDRDPGRPQHF